Detailed here is one TCR beta chain. The target antigen is unknown. Measured with immunoSEQ multiplex PCR; TCRdb has only the in-frame clones, and not every one. This table holds about 26,000 clones, about 80% found once. Patients with autoimmune history or systemic immunosuppression were excluded. The data originate from a study of OX40 agonist ivuxolimab in advanced cancers. Study summary: With a range of about 23 to 85, age averaged about 58 years, and 65% to 90% were male.

This CDR3 comprises 14 residues. V lost 10 bases to trimming and J lost 1 base, with 13 bases between them. Germline loops: CDR1 SNHLY, CDR2 FYNNEI. Whole-study findings and limits: At 0.1 to 3.0 mg/kg, CD4+ and CD8+ blood T cells expanded clonally by week 6. Mean expanded clone counts were higher in CD8+ than CD4+ T cells.

The receptor was isolated from an adult with an advanced solid tumor such as melanoma, head and neck, liver or kidney cancer. The rearrangement uses TRBV2 and TRBJ2-2; no firm D call. The specimen was CD4+ or CD8+ T cells sorted from blood, collected in a trial of the OX40 agonist ivuxolimab. CDR3 bases: TGTGCCACCGCCCAGAAGGGGAACACCGGGGAGCTGTTTTTT. Its translation: CATAQKGNTGELFF.